This record looks at one TCR beta chain sequence and its context. What it binds is unknown. The data derive from a study of shared clonotypes between healthy human individuals. Whole-study findings and limits: Clonotype sharing among donors was expected to depend on sequencing depth.

The repertoire was sequenced with immunoSEQ multiplex PCR; TCRdb's copy has only in-frame clones and lacks some. The sample holds over 850,000 clones, approximately 78% seen once. This CDR3 contains 17 residues. The V gene's germline CDR1 is SGHVS and CDR2 FQNEAQ. J was trimmed by 2 bases and V by 3 bases; bases with no gene match: 7. Sequencing was done on a sample of memory CD4+ T cells from PBMCs. Subset of the sample: CD45RA-negative fraction. The rearrangement uses TRBV7-8 and TRBJ2-3; 11 bases line up with TRBD2. The TCR originated in a man between 18 and 35 years old in good health. Some clones in this sample may be carry-over from other donors' samples. CDR3 region: CASSFGSTSGATDTQYF. In DNA, the CDR3 is TGTGCCAGCAGCTTTGGCTCGACTAGCGGGGCCACAGATACGCAGTATTTT.